This T cell receptor beta chain came from a study of blood T cell repertoires in COVID-19. Background on the study: Samples came from the United States, Italy and Spain, spanning acute and convalescent COVID-19. PBMCs, B-cell-depleted T cells, or T cells provided the cDNA or gDNA that made up the material.

In the source study's methods: Amplifying reference gene primers gave estimates of nucleated cell counts. The table came from immunoSEQ multiplex PCR; TCRdb's copy has only in-frame clones and leaves some out. V, J and clone size are taken as reported in that table, and D and trimming were inferred from the DNA itself. The sample carries approximately 100,000 clones, approximately 84% recorded once. There are 17 residues in the CDR3. Losses at the gene ends were 5 bases for V and 0 bases for J; bases not matched to a gene: 9. The V gene's germline CDR1 is SGHVS and CDR2 FNYEAQ. Sequencing was done on a sample of peripheral blood. The source of this sequence is an older man with acute or convalescent COVID-19. The chain joins TRBV7-6 to TRBJ2-3, with 9 bases matching TRBD1. The CDR3 bases are TGTGCCAGCAGCCTCCAGACAGGGGGTTTTAGCACAGATACGCAGTATTTT. It is translated as CASSLQTGGFSTDTQYF.